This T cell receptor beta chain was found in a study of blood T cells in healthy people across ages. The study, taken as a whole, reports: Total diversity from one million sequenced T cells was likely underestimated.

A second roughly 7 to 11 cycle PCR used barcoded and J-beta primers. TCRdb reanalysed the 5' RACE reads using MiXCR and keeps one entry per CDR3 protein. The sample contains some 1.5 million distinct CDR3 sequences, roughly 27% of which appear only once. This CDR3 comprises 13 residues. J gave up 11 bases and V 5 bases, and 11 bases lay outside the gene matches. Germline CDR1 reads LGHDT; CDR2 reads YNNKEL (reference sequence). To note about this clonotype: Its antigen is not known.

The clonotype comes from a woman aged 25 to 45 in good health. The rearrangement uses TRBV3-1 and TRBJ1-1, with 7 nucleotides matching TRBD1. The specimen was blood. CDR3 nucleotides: TGTGCCAGCAGCTCGGACCGACAGGGAAAGGCTTTCTTT. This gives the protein CASSSDRQGKAFF.